Listed here are 7 T cell receptor beta chains from one sample, sequenced in a study of shared clonotypes between healthy human individuals. The method was immunoSEQ multiplex PCR; TCRdb's version includes in-frame clones alone and lacks a portion of them. The table includes around 1.5 million clones, 95% to 99% detected once. The source material was naive CD4+ T cells sorted from blood. Subset noted: CD45RA+ positively selected. These receptors all come from a man aged 25 to 40 in good health.

The chain links TRBV5-6 to TRBJ2-5; D call uncertain. Germline V CDR1 and CDR2: SGHDT, YYEEEE. This CDR3 comprises 13 residues. Trimming removed 0 bases from V and 5 bases from J, with 8 bases in between. The CDR3 bases are TGTGCCAGCAGCTTGGCAGGCCCGGAGACCCAGTACTTC. It translates to CASSLAGPETQYF.

The V call is TRBV5-4, the J call TRBJ2-7; 7 bases match TRBD1. J was trimmed by 6 bases and V by 3 bases; bases with no gene match: 18. The CDR3 has 17 amino acids. The germline V gene has CDR1 SGHNT and CDR2 YYREEE (reference sequence). CDR3 sequence: CASSSGLVGGALLEQYF. In nucleotides, the CDR3 is TGTGCCAGCAGCTCTGGTCTTGTAGGGGGCGCCTTACTCGAGCAGTACTTC.

The chain uses TRBV10-1 and TRBJ2-1; 10 bases line up with TRBD2. V dropped 4 bases and J dropped 8; count of bases not matched to a gene: 8. Germline loops: CDR1 WNHNN, CDR2 SYGVQD (reference sequence). The CDR3 is made up of 15 amino acids. CDR3 region: CASSGGSGRAHEQFF. The CDR3 DNA sequence: TGCGCCAGCAGTGGGGGGAGCGGGAGGGCCCATGAGCAGTTCTTC.

V usage is TRBV5-8 and J usage is TRBJ2-1; D uncertain. CDR1 and CDR2 (germline): SGHTS, YDEGEE. V lost 0 bases to trimming and J lost 8 bases, with 6 bases between them. The CDR3 has 12 residues. In nucleotides, the CDR3 is TGTGCCAGCAGCTTGGGGTGGGATGAGCAGTTCTTC. Translating it yields CASSLGWDEQFF.

The J gene is TRBJ2-2, the V gene TRBV18, with D hard to call. Germline V gives CDR1 KGHSH, CDR2 LQKENI. The CDR3 consists of 16 residues. Trimming removed 2 bases at V and 4 bases at J, with 14 bases between. The CDR3 spells CASSPISSELTGELFF. The DNA of the CDR3 is TGTGCCAGCTCACCAATATCTTCGGAACTCACCGGGGAGCTGTTTTTT.

CDR3 coding DNA: TGTGCCACCAGCAGAGATCGGTCGGAGGGGGCAGATACGCAGTATTTT. Protein: CATSRDRSEGADTQYF. The chain uses TRBV15 and TRBJ2-3, with D perhaps matching TRBD1 or TRBD2 (6 bases each). The CDR3 has 16 amino acids. With 0 bases removed from V and 4 bases from J, the gap between germline ends came to 14 bases. The germline V gene has CDR1 LNHNV and CDR2 YYDKDF (reference sequence).

The chain carries TRBV11-2 and TRBJ1-4; TRBD1 might be the D (6 bases). The CDR3 length is 12 residues. The V end was cut by 5 bases, the J end by 8 bases, with 9 bases between. Germline V gene lookup returns CDR1 SGHAT and CDR2 FQNNGV. CDR3 coding DNA: TGTGCCAGCAGCGCCGGGACAGAAAAACTGTTTTTT. It translates to CASSAGTEKLFF. Drawing the rest from reference TRBV11-2 and TRBJ1-4, the complete variable domain is EAGVAQSPRYKIIEKRQSVAFWCNPISGHATLYWYQQILGQGPKLLIQFQNNGVVDDSQLPKDRFSAERLKGVDSTLKIQPAKLEDSAVYLCASSAGTEKLFFGSGTQLSVL.